These 2 T cell receptor beta chains were all obtained from the same sample, sequenced in a study of cytomegalovirus exposure and HLA in healthy donors. The PCR had 60 Vbeta and 13 Jbeta primers. Method: immunoSEQ multiplex PCR; TCRdb's copy keeps in-frame clones and lacks some. This sample carries 200,000 to 250,000 clones, around four fifths of them seen once, and the ten largest clones take over 0.65%. Sequencing used PBMCs. These receptors were obtained from a boy younger than 10 in good health and CMV-seronegative.

The V gene is TRBV15, the J gene TRBJ2-5; D possibly corresponds to TRBD1 (6 bases). The ends were cut back, 4 bases at V and 5 bases at J, with 14 bases in the middle. Germline values: CDR1 LNHNV, CDR2 YYDKDF (reference sequence). This CDR3 region has 14 residues. Written as DNA, the CDR3 is TGTGCCACCAGCAACATACAGGGATGGGAGACCCAGTACTTC. Protein: CATSNIQGWETQYF. The full variable domain, rest sourced from reference TRBV15 and TRBJ2-5, is DAMVIQNPRYQVTQFGKPVTLSCSQTLNHNVMYWYQQKSSQAPKLLFHYYDKDFNNEADTPDNFQSRRPNTSFCFLDIRSPGLGDTAMYLCATSNIQGWETQYFGPGTRLLVL.

The chain recombines TRBV6-5 with TRBJ1-1; D not resolved. This CDR3 comprises 15 residues. The V gene's germline CDR1 is MNHEY and CDR2 SVGAGI. Trimming cost V 5 bases and J 3 bases, with 16 bases left between them. The CDR3 DNA follows: TGTGCCAGCAGTGTCGGGTCAGGAGGGCACACTGAAGCTTTCTTT. It is translated as CASSVGSGGHTEAFF.